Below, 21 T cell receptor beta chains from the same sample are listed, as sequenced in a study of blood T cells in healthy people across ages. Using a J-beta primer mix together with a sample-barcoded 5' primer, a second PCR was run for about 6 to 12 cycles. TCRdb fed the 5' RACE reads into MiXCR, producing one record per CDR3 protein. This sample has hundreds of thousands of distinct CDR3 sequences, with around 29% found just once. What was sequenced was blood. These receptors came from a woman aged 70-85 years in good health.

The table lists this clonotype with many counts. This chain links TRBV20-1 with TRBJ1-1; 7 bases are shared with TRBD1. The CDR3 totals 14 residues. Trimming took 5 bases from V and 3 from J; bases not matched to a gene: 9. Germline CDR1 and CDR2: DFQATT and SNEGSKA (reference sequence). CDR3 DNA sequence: TGCAGTGCTTTAGACAGGGCGGTTGACACTGAAGCTTTCTTT. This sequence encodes CSALDRAVDTEAFF.

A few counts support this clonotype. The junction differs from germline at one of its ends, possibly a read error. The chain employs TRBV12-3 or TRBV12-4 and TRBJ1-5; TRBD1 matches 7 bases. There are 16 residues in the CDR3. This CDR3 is CVSSYGTDYSNQPQHF. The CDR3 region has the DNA TGTGTCAGCAGTTATGGGACAGACTATAGCAATCAGCCCCAGCATTTT.

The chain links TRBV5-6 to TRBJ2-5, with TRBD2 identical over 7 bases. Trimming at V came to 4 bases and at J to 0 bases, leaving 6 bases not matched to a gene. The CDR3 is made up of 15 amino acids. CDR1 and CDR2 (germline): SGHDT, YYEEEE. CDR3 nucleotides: TGTGCCAGCAGCCTATGGGGGGGTCACCAAGAGACCCAGTACTTC. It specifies CASSLWGGHQETQYF.

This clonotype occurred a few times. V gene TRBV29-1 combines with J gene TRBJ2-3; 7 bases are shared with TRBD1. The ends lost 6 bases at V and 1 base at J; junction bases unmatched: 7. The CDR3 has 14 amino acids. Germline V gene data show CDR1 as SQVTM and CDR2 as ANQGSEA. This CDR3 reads CSVTGQGGTDTQYF. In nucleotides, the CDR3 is TGCAGCGTCACGGGGCAGGGGGGCACAGATACGCAGTATTTT.

CDR3 sequence: CASSPSSSAGSGELFF. CDR3 nucleotide sequence: TGTGCCAGCAGCCCGTCCAGCTCTGCGGGTTCAGGGGAGCTGTTTTTT. The J gene is TRBJ2-2, the V gene TRBV11-2; tentatively, D is TRBD2 (5 bases). The germline V gene encodes CDR1 SGHAT and CDR2 FQNNGV. The CDR3 runs 16 residues. V was cut by 5 bases and J by 8 bases, with 21 bases left in between.

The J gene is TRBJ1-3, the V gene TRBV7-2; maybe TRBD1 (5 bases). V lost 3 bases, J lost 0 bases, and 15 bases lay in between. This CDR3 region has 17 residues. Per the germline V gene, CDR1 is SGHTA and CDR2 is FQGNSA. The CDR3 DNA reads TGTGCCAGCAGCTTTGAGCAACTGGGGCCCTCTGGAAACACCATATATTTT. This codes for CASSFEQLGPSGNTIYF.

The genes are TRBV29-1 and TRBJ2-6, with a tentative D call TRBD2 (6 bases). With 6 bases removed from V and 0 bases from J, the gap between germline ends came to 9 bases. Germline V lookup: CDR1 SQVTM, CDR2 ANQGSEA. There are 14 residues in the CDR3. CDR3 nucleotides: TGCAGCGTGGGACTCAACTCTGGGGCCAACGTCCTGACTTTC. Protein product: CSVGLNSGANVLTF.

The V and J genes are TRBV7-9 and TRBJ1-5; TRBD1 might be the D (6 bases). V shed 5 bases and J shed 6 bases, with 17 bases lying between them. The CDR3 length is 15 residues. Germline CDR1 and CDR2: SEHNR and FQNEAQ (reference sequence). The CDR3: CASSPLGGAGQPQHF. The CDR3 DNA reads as TGTGCCAGCAGCCCCCTTGGGGGGGCAGGTCAGCCCCAGCATTTT.

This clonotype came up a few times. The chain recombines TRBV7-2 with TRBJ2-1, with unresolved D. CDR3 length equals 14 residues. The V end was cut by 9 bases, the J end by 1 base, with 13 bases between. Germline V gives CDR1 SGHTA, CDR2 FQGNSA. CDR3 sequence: CASRPDISYNEQFF. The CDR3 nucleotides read TGTGCCAGTCGCCCAGATATTTCCTACAATGAGCAGTTCTTC.

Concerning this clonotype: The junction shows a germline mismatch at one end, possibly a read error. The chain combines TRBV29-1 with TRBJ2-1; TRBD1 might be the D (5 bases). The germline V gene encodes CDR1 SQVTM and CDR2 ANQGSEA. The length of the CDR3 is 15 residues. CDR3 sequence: CSVVWGSQSYDEQFF. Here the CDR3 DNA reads TGCAGCGTTGTGTGGGGCTCGCAGTCCTACGATGAGCAGTTCTTC.

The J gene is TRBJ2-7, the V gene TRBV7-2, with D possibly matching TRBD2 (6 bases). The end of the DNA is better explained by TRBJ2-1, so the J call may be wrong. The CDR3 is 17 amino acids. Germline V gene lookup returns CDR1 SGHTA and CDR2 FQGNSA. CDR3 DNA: TGTGCCAGCAGCTTAGGCGGGACGAGGGGCGGGTACAATGAGCAGTTCTTC. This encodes CASSLGGTRGGYNEQFF.

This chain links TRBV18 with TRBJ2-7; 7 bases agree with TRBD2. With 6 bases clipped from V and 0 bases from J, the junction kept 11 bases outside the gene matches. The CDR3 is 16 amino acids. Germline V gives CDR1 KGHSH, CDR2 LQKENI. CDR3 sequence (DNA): TGTGCCAGCTCCTCCACCGCCCTAGCGGCCTCCTACGAGCAGTACTTC. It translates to CASSSTALAASYEQYF.

CDR3 loop: CSVGLAGVTYEQYF. CDR3 nucleotide sequence: TGCAGCGTTGGACTAGCGGGAGTAACCTACGAGCAGTACTTC. V gene TRBV29-1 combines with J gene TRBJ2-7; 12 bases agree with TRBD2. Trimming cost V 4 bases and J 2 bases; bases outside gene matches: 3. This CDR3 has 14 amino acids. CDR1 and CDR2 (germline): SQVTM, ANQGSEA.

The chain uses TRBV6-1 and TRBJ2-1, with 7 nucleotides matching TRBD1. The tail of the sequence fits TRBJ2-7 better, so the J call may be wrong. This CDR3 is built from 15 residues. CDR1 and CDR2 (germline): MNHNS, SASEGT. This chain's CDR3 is CASSPDRVRGYEQYF. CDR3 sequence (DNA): TGTGCCAGCAGCCCCGACAGGGTGAGGGGCTACGAGCAGTACTTC.

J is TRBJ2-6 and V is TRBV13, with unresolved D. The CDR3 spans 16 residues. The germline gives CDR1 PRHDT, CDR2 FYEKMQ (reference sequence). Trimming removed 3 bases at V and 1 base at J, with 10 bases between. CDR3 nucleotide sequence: TGTGCCAGCAGCTTCCGTATGGATTCTGGGGCCAACGTCCTGACTTTC. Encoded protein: CASSFRMDSGANVLTF.

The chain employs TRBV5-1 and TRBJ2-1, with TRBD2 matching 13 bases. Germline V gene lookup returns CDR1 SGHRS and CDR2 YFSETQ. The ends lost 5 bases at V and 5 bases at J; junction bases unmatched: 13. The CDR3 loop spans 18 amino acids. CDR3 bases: TGCGCCAGCAGTCGCCCGGAGACTAGCGGGAGGAGTAACAATGAGCAGTTCTTC. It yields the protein CASSRPETSGRSNNEQFF.

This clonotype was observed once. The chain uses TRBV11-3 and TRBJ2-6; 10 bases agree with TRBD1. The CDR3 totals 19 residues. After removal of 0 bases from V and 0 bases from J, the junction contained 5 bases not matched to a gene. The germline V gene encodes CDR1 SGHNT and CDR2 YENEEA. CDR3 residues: CASSLDGTGDFSGANVLTF. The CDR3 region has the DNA TGTGCCAGCAGCTTAGACGGGACAGGGGACTTCTCTGGGGCCAACGTCCTGACTTTC.

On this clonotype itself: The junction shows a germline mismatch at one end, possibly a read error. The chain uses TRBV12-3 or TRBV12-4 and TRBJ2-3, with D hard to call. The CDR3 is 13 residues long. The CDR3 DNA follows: TGTGCCAACAGTTTAGAGCACACAGATACGCAGTATTTT. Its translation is CANSLEHTDTQYF.

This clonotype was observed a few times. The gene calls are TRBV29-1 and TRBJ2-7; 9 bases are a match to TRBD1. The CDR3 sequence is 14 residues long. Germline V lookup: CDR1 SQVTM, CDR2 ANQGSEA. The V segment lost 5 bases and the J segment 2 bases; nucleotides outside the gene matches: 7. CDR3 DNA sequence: TGCAGCGTTTCTCCGGGACAGGGAACCTACGAGCAGTACTTC. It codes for CSVSPGQGTYEQYF.

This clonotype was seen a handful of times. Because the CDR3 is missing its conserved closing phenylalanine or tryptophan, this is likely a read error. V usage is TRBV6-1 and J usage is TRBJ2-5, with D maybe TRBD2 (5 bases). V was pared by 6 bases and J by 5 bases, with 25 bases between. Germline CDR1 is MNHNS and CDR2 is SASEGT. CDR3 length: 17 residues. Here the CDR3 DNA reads TGTGCCAGCAGCCCAACCCGACTACCCAGCCGTTTGGAGACCCAGTACTCC. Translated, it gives CASSPTRLPSRLETQYS.

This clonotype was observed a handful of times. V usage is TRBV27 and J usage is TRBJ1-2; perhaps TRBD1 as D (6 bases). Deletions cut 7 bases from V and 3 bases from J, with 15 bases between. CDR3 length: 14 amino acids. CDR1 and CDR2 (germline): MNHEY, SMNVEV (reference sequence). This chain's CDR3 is CASTSQTGDYGYTF. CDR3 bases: TGTGCCAGCACCTCTCAGACAGGAGACTATGGCTACACCTTC.